This T cell receptor beta chain was profiled in a study of cytomegalovirus exposure and HLA in healthy donors. CDR1 and CDR2 from the germline V gene are SGHAT and FQNNGV. The ends lost 4 bases at V and 4 bases at J; junction bases unmatched: 9. The CDR3 totals 15 residues. The PCR employed 60 Vbeta primers together with 13 Jbeta primers. TCRdb keeps only in-frame clones here, not all; method: immunoSEQ multiplex PCR. The sample includes over 150,000 clones, around 80% of them seen just once. The chain uses TRBV11-2 and TRBJ1-2, with 7 bases that match TRBD1. This sequence was found in a woman aged 50 to 60 in good health and CMV-seropositive. The sequencing sample was made of PBMCs. The CDR3 region has the DNA TGTGCCAGCAGCTCTCTAAGGGGGACAGCCTATGGCTACACCTTC. Its translation is CASSSLRGTAYGYTF.